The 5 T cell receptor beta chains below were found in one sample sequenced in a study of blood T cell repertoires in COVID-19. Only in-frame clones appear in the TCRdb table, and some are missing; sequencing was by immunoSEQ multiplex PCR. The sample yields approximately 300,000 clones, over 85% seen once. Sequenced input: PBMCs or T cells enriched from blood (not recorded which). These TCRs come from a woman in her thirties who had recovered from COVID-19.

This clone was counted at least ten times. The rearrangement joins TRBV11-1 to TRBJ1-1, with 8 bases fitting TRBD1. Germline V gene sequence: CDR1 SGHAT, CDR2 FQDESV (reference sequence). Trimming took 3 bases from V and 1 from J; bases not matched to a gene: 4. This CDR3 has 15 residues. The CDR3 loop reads CASSFRTGRNTEAFF. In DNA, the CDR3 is TGTGCCAGCAGCTTCCGGACAGGGAGGAACACTGAAGCTTTCTTT.

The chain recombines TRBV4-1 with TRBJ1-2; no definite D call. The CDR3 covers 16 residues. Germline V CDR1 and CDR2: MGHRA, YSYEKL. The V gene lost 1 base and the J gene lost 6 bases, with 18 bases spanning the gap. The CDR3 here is CASSQVVTVREDGYTF. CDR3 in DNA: TGCGCCAGCAGCCAAGTGGTAACCGTTCGGGAAGATGGCTACACCTTC.

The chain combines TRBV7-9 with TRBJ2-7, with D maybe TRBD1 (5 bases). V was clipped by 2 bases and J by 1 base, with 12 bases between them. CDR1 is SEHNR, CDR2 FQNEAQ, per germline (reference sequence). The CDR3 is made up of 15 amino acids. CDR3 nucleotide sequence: TGTGCCAGCAGCTTAATAGGGGTTCGGTCCTACGAGCAGTACTTC. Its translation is CASSLIGVRSYEQYF. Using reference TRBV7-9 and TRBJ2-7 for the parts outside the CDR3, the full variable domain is DTGVSQNPRHKITKRGQNVTFRCDPISEHNRLYWYRQTLGQGPEFLTYFQNEAQLEKSRLLSDRFSAERPKGSFSTLEIQRTEQGDSAMYLCASSLIGVRSYEQYFGPGTRLTVT.

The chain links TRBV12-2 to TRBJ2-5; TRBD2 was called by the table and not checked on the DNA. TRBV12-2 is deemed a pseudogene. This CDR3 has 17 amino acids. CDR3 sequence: CASRRKNTSAPKETQYF. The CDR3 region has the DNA TGTGCAAGTCGCCGAAAGAACACTAGCGCCCCGAAAGAGACCCAGTACTTC.

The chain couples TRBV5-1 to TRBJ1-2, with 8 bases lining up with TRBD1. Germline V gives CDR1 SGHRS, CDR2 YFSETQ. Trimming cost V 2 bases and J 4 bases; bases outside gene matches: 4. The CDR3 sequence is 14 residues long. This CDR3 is CASSFRGLFYGYTF. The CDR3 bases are TGCGCCAGCAGCTTCAGGGGGCTCTTCTATGGCTACACCTTC. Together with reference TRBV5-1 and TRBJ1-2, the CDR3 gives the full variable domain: KAGVTQTPRYLIKTRGQQVTLSCSPISGHRSVSWYQQTPGQGLQFLFEYFSETQRNKGNFPGRFSGRQFSNSRSEMNVSTLELGDSALYLCASSFRGLFYGYTFGSGTRLTVV.